These 26 T cell receptor beta chains originate from one sample sequenced in a study of graft-versus-host responses after intestinal transplantation. Their antigens are not known. The repertoire was sequenced with immunoSEQ multiplex PCR; TCRdb's copy has only in-frame clones and lacks some. Found here are 84,000 or so clones, over 85% of them singletons; the top ten hold around 1.1%. The sequencing used unstimulated CD8+ T cells sorted from spleen or lymph node cells, collected before transplant. The receptor set was obtained from a human donor who was the organ donor for an intestinal transplant.

The chain has TRBV19 and TRBJ2-1, with D perhaps TRBD2 (7 bases). V dropped 9 bases and J dropped 6 bases, with 21 bases sitting between them. The length of the CDR3 is 15 residues. CDR1 LNHDA and CDR2 SQIVND come from the germline V gene (reference sequence). The CDR3 protein is CARTPLGGAPNEQFF. The DNA for the CDR3 is TGTGCCAGAACCCCCTTGGGGGGGGCGCCCAATGAGCAGTTCTTC.

This clone was seen once. This chain connects TRBV4-1 to TRBJ2-7; D may be TRBD2 (6 bases). CDR3 size: 16 residues. CDR1 is MGHRA, CDR2 YSYEKL, per germline. V lost 5 bases, J lost 3 bases, and 20 bases lay in between. The CDR3, as DNA: TGCGCCAGCAGCGTCCGGGACTCAATTCTCCTCTACGAGCAGTACTTC. Translated, it gives CASSVRDSILLYEQYF.

The chain links TRBV7-9 to TRBJ2-5; tentative D call: TRBD2 (6 bases). Germline values: CDR1 SEHNR, CDR2 FQNEAQ (reference sequence). The CDR3 runs 14 residues. With 5 bases removed from V and 7 bases from J, the gap between germline ends came to 17 bases. The CDR3 sequence is CASSPFGGSRTQYF. DNA for the CDR3: TGTGCCAGCAGCCCTTTTGGGGGGTCGAGGACCCAGTACTTC.

The DNA for the CDR3 is TGTGCCAGCAGTGGAGCAGGGAGGTATGGCTACACCTTC. Protein sequence: CASSGAGRYGYTF. The V gene is TRBV2, the J gene TRBJ1-2, with a tentative D call TRBD1 (5 bases). This CDR3 region has 13 residues. The germline V gene encodes CDR1 SNHLY and CDR2 FYNNEI. Between the trimmed V and J ends, which lost 4 bases and 5 bases, there was a span of 11 bases.

This chain links TRBV15 with TRBJ2-3; 10 nucleotides match TRBD1. V gave up 11 bases and J gave up 6 bases; unmatched junction bases: 8. This CDR3 comprises 13 residues. Germline loops: CDR1 LNHNV, CDR2 YYDKDF (reference sequence). CDR3 DNA: TGTGCCGCGGGGACAGGGGAGTTGGATACGCAGTATTTT. Amino acid sequence: CAAGTGELDTQYF.

This chain joins TRBV6-1 and TRBJ1-2; D remains unclear. CDR1 and CDR2 (germline): MNHNS, SASEGT. V shed 1 base and J shed 4 bases, with 4 bases lying between them. This CDR3 has 12 amino acids. CDR3 sequence: CASSEDSYGYTF. In DNA, the CDR3 is TGTGCCAGCAGTGAAGACAGCTATGGCTACACCTTC.

This chain links TRBV5-6 with TRBJ1-1; 7 bases map to TRBD1. The CDR3 is made up of 17 amino acids. The V gene's germline CDR1 is SGHDT and CDR2 YYEEEE. V gave up 1 base and J gave up 1 base; unmatched junction bases: 10. The chain's CDR3 is CASSLWRLRTGNTEAFF. The CDR3 DNA follows: TGTGCCAGCAGCTTGTGGCGGTTACGGACAGGGAACACTGAAGCTTTCTTT.

The table lists this clone with a count of one. This chain uses TRBV11-2 with TRBJ2-1; 10 bases are a match to TRBD1. The CDR3 totals 16 residues. Trimming at V came to 5 bases and at J to 5 bases, leaving 9 bases not matched to a gene. Germline V gene data show CDR1 as SGHAT and CDR2 as FQNNGV. CDR3: CASSQGPGTGDNEQFF. The CDR3, as DNA: TGTGCCAGCAGCCAGGGGCCCGGGACAGGGGACAATGAGCAGTTCTTC.

The chain employs TRBV7-6 and TRBJ2-3; a possible D gene is TRBD1 (5 bases). This CDR3 is 15 amino acids long. V lost 2 bases, J lost 6 bases, and 15 bases lay in between. Germline CDR1 reads SGHVS; CDR2 reads FNYEAQ. This CDR3 reads CASSLQGSPTDTQYF. The CDR3 DNA reads TGTGCCAGCAGCTTACAGGGATCACCCACCGATACGCAGTATTTT.

The chain uses TRBV20-1 and TRBJ2-5, with D unclear. Matching the DNA end better, TRBJ2-7 makes the J call doubtful. Per the germline V gene, CDR1 is DFQATT and CDR2 is SNEGSKA (reference sequence). This CDR3 is 11 amino acids long. The CDR3 DNA reads TGCAGTGCTAGTCCCGTATACGAGCAGTACTTC. Its translation: CSASPVYEQYF.

The table lists this clone with a count of one. This chain connects TRBV4-3 to TRBJ2-2; D remains unclear. This CDR3 region has 14 residues. V lost 0 bases and J lost 7, with 9 bases in between. CDR1 and CDR2 from the germline V gene are LGHNA and YSLEER. The chain's CDR3 is CASSQDKRIGELFF. The CDR3 bases are TGCGCCAGCAGCCAAGATAAGCGAATCGGGGAGCTGTTTTTT.

The rearrangement joins TRBV9 to TRBJ2-7; 10 nucleotides match TRBD1. V lost 5 bases, J lost 6 bases, and 8 bases stayed unmatched. The CDR3 loop spans 14 amino acids. Germline CDR1 SGDLS, CDR2 YYNGEE. The CDR3 coding sequence is TGTGCCAGCAGTCACGGGACAGGGGTACTCGAGCAGTACTTC. The encoded protein is CASSHGTGVLEQYF.

Only one count was recorded for this clone. The gene calls are TRBV4-1 and TRBJ2-1; weak D call: TRBD1 (6 bases). CDR1 is MGHRA and CDR2 is YSYEKL in the germline V gene. Trimming removed 4 bases from V and 1 base from J, with 8 bases in between. The CDR3 covers 14 residues. CDR3 residues: CASSLGASYNEQFF. CDR3 DNA sequence: TGCGCCAGCAGCCTGGGGGCGTCCTACAATGAGCAGTTCTTC.

The J gene is TRBJ2-7, the V gene TRBV9, with a weak D call TRBD2 (6 bases). The CDR3 runs 15 residues. The germline V gene encodes CDR1 SGDLS and CDR2 YYNGEE. V was pared by 0 bases and J by 2 bases, with 12 bases between. CDR3 residues: CASSVGDLAPYEQYF. The CDR3 region has the DNA TGTGCCAGCAGCGTAGGGGACTTAGCGCCCTACGAGCAGTACTTC.

CDR3 region: CASSGLLAGGWDEQFF. In DNA, the CDR3 is TGTGCCAGCAGTGGACTCCTAGCGGGAGGATGGGATGAGCAGTTCTTC. This chain connects TRBV28 to TRBJ2-1; 11 bases are a match to TRBD2. The CDR3 has 16 residues. With 5 bases clipped from V and 8 bases from J, the junction kept 11 bases outside the gene matches. Germline CDR1 reads MDHEN; CDR2 reads SYDVKM. Combining the CDR3 with reference TRBV28 and TRBJ2-1 gives the whole variable domain DVKVTQSSRYLVKRTGEKVFLECVQDMDHENMFWYRQDPGLGLRLIYFSYDVKMKEKGDIPEGYSVSREKKERFSLILESASTNQTSMYLCASSGLLAGGWDEQFFGPGTRLTVL.

V and J are TRBV27 and TRBJ1-5; TRBD1 agrees at 10 bases. The CDR3 sequence is 15 residues long. V was clipped by 5 bases and J by 3 bases; unmatched bases: 4. Germline lookup yields CDR1 MNHEY and CDR2 SMNVEV (reference sequence). CDR3 protein: CASSRQGAFNQPQHF. CDR3 coding DNA: TGTGCCAGCAGTCGACAGGGGGCCTTCAATCAGCCCCAGCATTTT.

The rearrangement uses TRBV19 and TRBJ1-1; D possibly corresponds to TRBD1 (5 bases). The CDR3 totals 13 residues. CDR1 and CDR2 from the germline V gene are LNHDA and SQIVND (reference sequence). V lost 3 bases and J lost 4, with 9 bases in between. DNA for the CDR3: TGTGCCAGTAGTATCCCCGGGGGCACTGAAGCTTTCTTT. Translation gives CASSIPGGTEAFF.

The V gene is TRBV5-4, the J gene TRBJ2-3, with a tentative D call TRBD2 (5 bases). Germline CDR1 reads SGHNT; CDR2 reads YYREEE (reference sequence). This CDR3 has 17 amino acids. Trimming removed 4 bases at V and 0 bases at J, with 18 bases between. CDR3: CASSHRFWTSSTDTQYF. Here the CDR3 DNA reads TGTGCCAGCAGCCACCGCTTCTGGACTTCTAGCACAGATACGCAGTATTTT. The full variable domain, with the rest looked up from reference TRBV5-4 and TRBJ2-3, is ETGVTQSPTHLIKTRGQQVTLRCSSQSGHNTVSWYQQALGQGPQFIFQYYREEENGRGNFPPRFSGLQFPNYSSELNVNALELDDSALYLCASSHRFWTSSTDTQYFGPGTRLTVL.

V and J are TRBV5-6 and TRBJ2-3; the match to TRBD2 covers 7 bases. The V segment lost 3 bases and the J segment 2 bases; nucleotides outside the gene matches: 9. The CDR3 contains 16 residues. From germline, CDR1 is SGHDT and CDR2 YYEEEE. The CDR3 loop is CASSSRWSGDTDTQYF. Here the CDR3 DNA reads TGTGCCAGCAGCTCGCGATGGAGCGGGGACACAGATACGCAGTATTTT.

This chain uses TRBV4-1 with TRBJ1-2, with a tentative D call TRBD1 (6 bases). There are 16 residues in the CDR3. CDR1 and CDR2 from the germline V gene are MGHRA and YSYEKL. V was pared by 0 bases and J by 7 bases, with 18 bases between. The CDR3, as DNA: TGCGCCAGCAGCCAAGAGGGGGAGGGGGACCCCCTTGGCTACACCTTC. Translation: CASSQEGEGDPLGYTF.

V usage is TRBV9 and J usage is TRBJ2-1; D remains ambiguous. This CDR3 spans 12 amino acids. V was pared by 0 bases and J by 8 bases, with 6 bases between. Germline V gene sequence: CDR1 SGDLS, CDR2 YYNGEE. CDR3 sequence reads: CASSVDGHEQFF. The CDR3 DNA follows: TGTGCCAGCAGCGTAGACGGTCATGAGCAGTTCTTC.

This clone showed up just once. The rearrangement links TRBV5-6 to TRBJ2-7; maybe TRBD2 (6 bases). There are 13 residues in the CDR3. The V and J ends lost 2 bases and 3 bases respectively, with 9 bases between them. CDR1 and CDR2 (germline): SGHDT, YYEEEE. CDR3 DNA: TGTGCCAGCAGCTTTTGGGGAGGCTACGAGCAGTACTTC. Translation: CASSFWGGYEQYF.

This chain connects TRBV28 to TRBJ2-7; 8 nucleotides line up with TRBD2. Germline CDR1 is MDHEN and CDR2 is SYDVKM. Unmatched junction bases numbered 3, after V lost 5 bases and J lost 0 bases. This CDR3 spans 14 amino acids. CDR3 region: CASSISGGSYEQYF. In nucleotides, the CDR3 is TGTGCCAGCAGTATAAGCGGGGGCTCCTACGAGCAGTACTTC.

The chain combines TRBV27 with TRBJ1-2; 7 bases line up with TRBD1. CDR3 length: 16 residues. After removal of 5 bases from V and 5 bases from J, the junction contained 14 bases not matched to a gene. Germline CDR1 and CDR2: MNHEY and SMNVEV (reference sequence). As DNA, the CDR3 is TGTGCCAGCAGTCTCACCCCGCAGGGGGAGGATTATGGCTACACCTTC. Its protein is CASSLTPQGEDYGYTF.

This chain connects TRBV19 to TRBJ2-1; 11 positions match TRBD2. Per the germline V gene, CDR1 is LNHDA and CDR2 is SQIVND (reference sequence). The CDR3 extends over 15 amino acids. V lost 7 bases and J lost 2; bases outside the gene matches: 4. CDR3 sequence: CASNPSGGPYNEQFF. For the CDR3, the DNA is TGTGCCAGTAACCCTAGCGGGGGGCCCTACAATGAGCAGTTCTTC.

V and J are TRBV27 and TRBJ1-1; D not certain. CDR1 and CDR2 (germline): MNHEY, SMNVEV (reference sequence). The V gene lost 1 base and the J gene lost 0 bases, with 15 bases spanning the gap. The CDR3 spans 17 residues. The CDR3 sequence: CASSLYPPEVVNTEAFF. In DNA form, the CDR3 reads TGTGCCAGCAGTTTATATCCCCCCGAGGTCGTGAACACTGAAGCTTTCTTT.